Shown below are 32 T cell receptor beta chains from a single sample sequenced in a study of blood T cell repertoires in COVID-19 (dated by TCRdb to the early 2020s). To prepare the library, the immunoSEQ multiplex PCR assay was applied. TCRdb took this table from immuneACCESS and kept in-frame rearrangements with V and J called. Such tables lack part of the clones; where checked against another copy, unresolved V genes explain under half of the gap, and the rest is unexplained. Within this sample are approximately 380,000 clones, with roughly nine tenths of them counted one time only. Around 0.94% of the sample is taken by the ten largest. Sequenced material: PBMCs or T cells enriched from blood (not recorded which). The receptor source for this set is a woman in her 40s who had been exposed to COVID-19.

CDR3 sequence: CASSRDRGNTEAFF. In DNA, the CDR3 is TGCGCCAGCAGCCGGGACAGAGGTAACACTGAAGCTTTCTTT. V and J are TRBV4-3 and TRBJ1-1; the match to TRBD1 covers 7 bases. Germline values: CDR1 LGHNA, CDR2 YSLEER. This CDR3 is built from 14 residues. Losses at the gene ends were 4 bases for V and 2 bases for J; bases not matched to a gene: 4.

V and J are TRBV20-1 and TRBJ1-1; 7 bases line up with TRBD1. Trimming cost V 5 bases and J 7 bases; bases outside gene matches: 4. Germline V CDR1 and CDR2: DFQATT, SNEGSKA (reference sequence). The CDR3 is 11 amino acids. Written as DNA, the CDR3 is TGCAGTGCTCAACGGACAGGTGAAGCTTTCTTT. Its protein product is CSAQRTGEAFF.

This chain joins TRBV7-9 and TRBJ1-1; D is uncertain. The germline CDR1 and CDR2 sequences are SEHNR and FQNEAQ (reference sequence). The CDR3 sequence is 15 residues long. Trimming took off 2 bases at V and 2 bases at J, with 12 bases between the two ends. CDR3 loop: CASSLLDTGNTEAFF. The CDR3 DNA is TGTGCCAGCAGCTTACTAGATACGGGAAACACTGAAGCTTTCTTT.

The chain combines TRBV29-1 with TRBJ2-7; maybe TRBD2 (5 bases). The CDR3 has 13 amino acids. Germline CDR1 SQVTM, CDR2 ANQGSEA. With 2 bases removed from V and 2 bases from J, the gap between germline ends came to 10 bases. The CDR3 region is CSVERTGTYEQYF. The DNA of the CDR3 is TGCAGCGTTGAAAGGACGGGGACCTACGAGCAGTACTTC.

This chain uses TRBV7-2 with TRBJ2-5, with 11 bases lining up with TRBD2. The CDR3 extends over 14 amino acids. Germline V gene lookup returns CDR1 SGHTA and CDR2 FQGNSA. V lost 3 bases and J lost 4; bases outside the gene matches: 1. DNA of the CDR3: TGTGCCAGCAGCTTCGGACTAGCGGGAGAGACCCAGTACTTC. Amino acid sequence: CASSFGLAGETQYF.

V and J are TRBV5-1 and TRBJ2-3; TRBD2 is a possible D gene (6 bases). The CDR3 loop spans 18 amino acids. Trimming took 5 bases from V and 1 from J, leaving 23 bases between them. CDR1 SGHRS and CDR2 YFSETQ come from the germline V gene. CDR3 nucleotides: TGCGCCAGCAGTTTTGCCCACGGGAGACGGACCGGCACAGATACGCAGTATTTT. It codes for CASSFAHGRRTGTDTQYF.

This chain links TRBV27 with TRBJ1-1; D remains unclear. The CDR3 is 16 residues long. V lost 5 bases and J 3 bases, leaving 19 bases between the germline ends. CDR1 is MNHEY, CDR2 SMNVEV, per germline (reference sequence). Written as DNA, the CDR3 is TGTGCCAGCAGTGAGACTACGGGGATGGGGTACACTGAAGCTTTCTTT. Protein product: CASSETTGMGYTEAFF.

The gene calls are TRBV10-2 and TRBJ1-1; unclear D gene. In germline, CDR1 is WSHSY, CDR2 SAAADI. The germline V and J ends were trimmed by 7 bases and 6 bases, with 9 bases remaining between them. The CDR3 loop spans 11 amino acids. The CDR3 loop is CASKDSAEAFF. The CDR3 nucleotides read TGCGCCAGCAAAGATAGCGCTGAAGCTTTCTTT.

The J gene is TRBJ1-1, the V gene TRBV29-1; TRBD1 agrees at 7 bases. The V gene's germline CDR1 is SQVTM and CDR2 ANQGSEA. Trimming cost V 2 bases and J 4 bases; bases outside gene matches: 1. The CDR3 covers 12 residues. CDR3 DNA: TGCAGCGTTGAATACAGGGGCACTGAAGCTTTCTTT. It is translated as CSVEYRGTEAFF.

About this clone: The sample carries other DNA sequences with the same CDR3. V is TRBV2 and J is TRBJ2-7, with a weak D call TRBD1 (5 bases). This CDR3 comprises 12 residues. Trimming shortened V by 6 bases and J by 4 bases, and 10 bases separated the two germline ends. Per germline, CDR1 SNHLY and CDR2 FYNNEI. The chain's CDR3 is CASSGQGYEQYF. The CDR3 DNA sequence: TGTGCCAGCAGCGGGCAGGGTTACGAGCAGTACTTC. Supplemented by reference TRBV2 and TRBJ2-7, the full variable domain reads EPEVTQTPSHQVTQMGQEVILRCVPISNHLYFYWYRQILGQKVEFLVSFYNNEISEKSEIFDDQFSVERPDGSNFTLKIRSTKLEDSAMYFCASSGQGYEQYFGPGTRLTVT.

This chain joins TRBV19 and TRBJ1-1; D perhaps matches TRBD1 (6 bases). The CDR3 length is 16 residues. Between the trimmed V and J ends, which lost 5 bases and 0 bases, there was a span of 16 bases. CDR1 and CDR2 (germline): LNHDA, SQIVND (reference sequence). Written as DNA, the CDR3 is TGTGCCAGTAGTCAAGGACAGAGTAGAATGAACACTGAAGCTTTCTTT. Protein product: CASSQGQSRMNTEAFF.

CDR3 sequence: CATSREAGTSANYGYTF. The DNA for the CDR3 is TGTGCCACCAGCAGAGAGGCCGGGACATCAGCTAACTATGGCTACACCTTC. The V gene is TRBV15, the J gene TRBJ1-2; D is possibly TRBD1 (6 bases). Germline V gene data show CDR1 as LNHNV and CDR2 as YYDKDF (reference sequence). The ends were cut back, 0 bases at V and 0 bases at J, with 14 bases in the middle. This CDR3 is built from 17 residues.

The genes are TRBV19 and TRBJ1-4; TRBD1 agrees at 7 bases. This CDR3 has 18 residues. Germline values: CDR1 LNHDA, CDR2 SQIVND (reference sequence). Trimming cost V 6 bases and J 1 base; bases outside gene matches: 14. The CDR3 DNA sequence: TGTGCCAGTAGCGAGGGACAGCTTTTAAGGAGAACTAATGAAAAACTGTTTTTT. It codes for CASSEGQLLRRTNEKLFF.

This chain connects TRBV15 to TRBJ1-4; TRBD1 aligns across 9 bases. V dropped 4 bases and J dropped 0; count of bases not matched to a gene: 12. Germline loops: CDR1 LNHNV, CDR2 YYDKDF (reference sequence). This CDR3 contains 19 residues. CDR3 in amino acids: CATSKLKGTGTSTNEKLFF. For the CDR3, the DNA is TGTGCCACCAGCAAGTTAAAGGGGACAGGGACGTCAACTAATGAAAAACTGTTTTTT. Looking up the rest from reference TRBV15 and TRBJ1-4 gives the full variable domain: DAMVIQNPRYQVTQFGKPVTLSCSQTLNHNVMYWYQQKSSQAPKLLFHYYDKDFNNEADTPDNFQSRRPNTSFCFLDIRSPGLGDTAMYLCATSKLKGTGTSTNEKLFFGSGTQLSVL.

The CDR3 sequence: CASSLSSGRAYNEQFF. CDR3 DNA sequence: TGCGCCAGCAGCTTATCTAGCGGGAGAGCTTACAATGAGCAGTTCTTC. V usage is TRBV5-1 and J usage is TRBJ2-1; 10 nucleotides agree with TRBD2. This CDR3 is built from 16 residues. Trimming removed 2 bases from V and 4 bases from J; junction bases left unmatched: 6. CDR1 and CDR2 from the germline V gene are SGHRS and YFSETQ.

A few counts support this clone. The genes are TRBV5-3 and TRBJ1-1, with D possibly TRBD1 on 6 matching bases. TRBV5-3 carries the ORF label, with uncertain function. This CDR3 region has 15 residues. V was clipped by 3 bases and J by 4 bases, with 16 bases between them. The CDR3 DNA reads TGTGCCAGAAGCTGGGAGACAGGTCCCGCCACTGAAGCTTTCTTT. Protein: CARSWETGPATEAFF.

In its sample, this clone was seen once. The chain recombines TRBV4-1 with TRBJ2-1; 13 bases fit TRBD2. CDR1 is MGHRA, CDR2 YSYEKL, per germline. After removal of 4 bases from V and 6 bases from J, the junction contained 12 bases not matched to a gene. The length of the CDR3 is 18 residues. CDR3 amino acids: CASSPVRTSGSLSNEQFF. The CDR3 coding sequence is TGCGCCAGCAGCCCGGTTAGGACTAGCGGGAGCCTGTCCAATGAGCAGTTCTTC.

J is TRBJ2-5 and V is TRBV14, with a possible D match to TRBD1 (7 bases). Germline CDR1 and CDR2: SGHDN and FVKESK. CDR3 size: 14 residues. V lost 1 base and J lost 4, with 10 bases in between. CDR3 bases: TGTGCCAGCAGCCAAGCAGGGGGAGGAGAGACCCAGTACTTC. As protein: CASSQAGGGETQYF.

This chain links TRBV5-6 with TRBJ2-3; D perhaps matches TRBD2 (7 bases). Germline V gene sequence: CDR1 SGHDT, CDR2 YYEEEE. Trimming removed 4 bases from V and 3 bases from J, with 27 bases in between. The CDR3 totals 19 residues. DNA of the CDR3: TGTGCCAGCAGCCTGCCCTCGAGGGGGGGGCCGGCTCAGACAGATACGCAGTATTTT. It is translated as CASSLPSRGGPAQTDTQYF.

This clone was seen a single time. The rearrangement uses TRBV7-3 and TRBJ2-3; D is perhaps TRBD2 (5 bases). V was clipped by 2 bases and J by 0 bases, with 9 bases between them. The germline gives CDR1 SGHTA, CDR2 FQGTGA. The CDR3 contains 15 residues. The CDR3 region is CASSLYGGSTDTQYF. For the CDR3, the DNA is TGTGCCAGCAGCTTATACGGCGGGAGCACAGATACGCAGTATTTT.

This chain uses TRBV6-1 with TRBJ1-6; 7 nucleotides agree with TRBD1. Trimming at V came to 1 base and at J to 7 bases, leaving 7 bases not matched to a gene. Germline CDR1 is MNHNS and CDR2 is SASEGT. The CDR3 runs 16 residues. CDR3 loop: CASSEDEGAGNSPLHF. For the CDR3, the DNA is TGTGCCAGCAGTGAAGACGAGGGGGCGGGGAATTCACCCCTCCACTTT.

The V gene is TRBV5-4, the J gene TRBJ1-4; D gene uncertain. Germline V gene data show CDR1 as SGHNT and CDR2 as YYREEE (reference sequence). Trimming left V 4 bases short and J 8 bases short, with 18 bases between. This CDR3 has 15 amino acids. The DNA for the CDR3 is TGTGCCAGCAGCCGGGGAGAGGTTCGATCGGAAAAACTGTTTTTT. It specifies CASSRGEVRSEKLFF.

Notes on this clone: One junction end disagrees with the germline gene, perhaps due to a read error. The chain couples TRBV2 to TRBJ1-3; unclear D gene. This CDR3 has 15 residues. Germline lookup yields CDR1 SNHLY and CDR2 FYNNEI. As DNA, the CDR3 is TGTGCCAGCAGCGAAGGAGGAAGTCACGGAAACACCATATATTTT. Protein product: CASSEGGSHGNTIYF. Full variable domain (remainder filled in from reference TRBV2 and TRBJ1-3): EPEVTQTPSHQVTQMGQEVILRCVPISNHLYFYWYRQILGQKVEFLVSFYNNEISEKSEIFDDQFSVERPDGSNFTLKIRSTKLEDSAMYFCASSEGGSHGNTIYFGEGSWLTVV.

The DNA of the CDR3 is TGTGCCTCTCAGGGACAGGGACGCGAAAAACTGTTTTTT. Translation: CASQGQGREKLFF. The V and J genes are TRBV30 and TRBJ1-4, with TRBD1 matching over 9 bases. The length of the CDR3 is 13 residues. Germline V CDR1 and CDR2: GTSNPN, SVGIG (reference sequence). Trimming took 7 bases from V and 8 from J; bases not matched to a gene: 8.

This clone was found a few times. This chain connects TRBV3-1 (or the pseudogene TRBV3-2) to TRBJ2-1; 16 positions agree with TRBD2. The CDR3 sequence is 19 residues long. V trimming: 0 bases; J trimming: 3 bases; junction bases outside the gene matches: 5. Germline V gene sequence: CDR1 LGHDT, CDR2 YNNKEL (reference sequence). CDR3 sequence (DNA): TGTGCCAGCAGCCAAGACGCGGGACTAGCGGGGGGGCTCTACAATGAGCAGTTCTTC. Its translation: CASSQDAGLAGGLYNEQFF.

The chain uses TRBV6-2 or TRBV6-3 and TRBJ2-1; 9 nucleotides line up with TRBD2. In germline, CDR1 is MNHEY, CDR2 SVGEGT. V lost 4 bases and J lost 8; bases outside the gene matches: 12. CDR3 length: 16 amino acids. This chain's CDR3 is CASSSAVAGVQDEQFF. The CDR3 nucleotides read TGTGCCAGCAGTTCCGCAGTAGCGGGAGTTCAGGATGAGCAGTTCTTC.

The chain carries TRBV7-2 and TRBJ2-7; 8 bases line up with TRBD2. V dropped 4 bases and J dropped 6; count of bases not matched to a gene: 8. Germline loops: CDR1 SGHTA, CDR2 FQGNSA. The CDR3 length is 14 residues. The CDR3 protein is CASSYRSSGAEQYF. The CDR3 DNA sequence: TGTGCCAGCAGCTACCGAAGTAGCGGGGCCGAGCAGTACTTC.

The V and J genes are TRBV18 and TRBJ1-2; D is undetermined. Germline CDR1 and CDR2: KGHSH and LQKENI. Trimming took off 1 base at V and 3 bases at J, with 6 bases between the two ends. This CDR3 has 13 residues. The CDR3 nucleotides are TGTGCCAGCTCACCACTACCGGACTATGGCTACACCTTC. Translation gives CASSPLPDYGYTF.

The chain joins TRBV27 to TRBJ1-1, with D possibly being TRBD1 (5 bases). CDR1 is MNHEY and CDR2 is SMNVEV in the germline V gene (reference sequence). V lost 6 bases and J lost 6, with 23 bases in between. There are 16 residues in the CDR3. The CDR3 DNA reads as TGTGCCAGCAGCCCCCAAAGAGACAGCGTAGCGGCTGAAGCTTTCTTT. This codes for CASSPQRDSVAAEAFF.

The gene calls are TRBV9 and TRBJ1-2; possible D gene TRBD1, 6 bases. CDR1 SGDLS and CDR2 YYNGEE come from the germline V gene. Trimming cost V 4 bases and J 7 bases, with 20 bases left between them. The CDR3 covers 15 residues. As DNA, the CDR3 is TGTGCCAGCAGCCAGCGGGGCGCAGGGGCGGTTGGCTACACCTTC. Translation gives CASSQRGAGAVGYTF.

The rearrangement links TRBV29-1 to TRBJ2-1; perhaps TRBD2 as D (6 bases). Trimming took 6 bases from V and 0 from J, leaving 15 bases between them. Germline V gives CDR1 SQVTM, CDR2 ANQGSEA. This CDR3 has 15 residues. The CDR3 loop is CSVTEGVSSYNEQFF. CDR3 bases: TGCAGCGTCACGGAGGGAGTTAGCTCCTACAATGAGCAGTTCTTC.

The rearrangement uses TRBV3-1 (or the pseudogene TRBV3-2) and TRBJ1-5; possibly TRBD1 for D (6 bases). The germline gives CDR1 LGHDT, CDR2 YNNKEL (reference sequence). Deletions cut 4 bases from V and 4 bases from J, with 17 bases between. This CDR3 is built from 16 residues. DNA for the CDR3: TGTGCCAGCAGCCCGACCTTGGACAGAGTGAATCAGCCCCAGCATTTT. Translated, it gives CASSPTLDRVNQPQHF.